The 8 T cell receptor beta chains in this list originate from one sample, sequenced in a study of CD8+ T cells in alopecia areata. Isolated RNA was reverse transcribed into cDNA used as the sequencing template. The method was immunoSEQ multiplex PCR; TCRdb's version includes in-frame clones alone and lacks a portion of them. The repertoire holds about 12,000 clones, with 45% to 70% as singletons. Alopecia areata patients provided lesional scalp punch biopsies and peripheral blood, both collected for the study. The specimen was skin. These receptors all come from a human donor with alopecia areata.

V is TRBV5-5 and J is TRBJ2-3; the D is unclear. V was shortened by 1 base and J by 0 bases, with 9 bases between the two germline ends. The CDR3 has 15 amino acids. Germline V lookup: CDR1 SGHKS, CDR2 YYEKEE (reference sequence). CDR3 sequence reads: CASSLRVESTDTQYF. CDR3 DNA sequence: TGTGCCAGCAGCTTGCGCGTCGAGAGCACAGATACGCAGTATTTT.

The CDR3 reads CASSPGGLNTEAFF. The CDR3 nucleotides are TGTGCCAGCAGCCCAGGGGGCCTGAACACTGAAGCTTTCTTT. The rearrangement links TRBV7-3 to TRBJ1-1, with 8 bases identical to TRBD1. Germline V lookup: CDR1 SGHTA, CDR2 FQGTGA. This CDR3 comprises 14 residues. After removal of 5 bases from V and 0 bases from J, the junction contained 2 bases not matched to a gene.

The chain uses TRBV4-2 and TRBJ2-3; D not certain. The CDR3 is 18 residues long. Germline CDR1 is LGHNA and CDR2 is YNFKEQ. The V end lost 0 bases, the J end lost 2 bases, and 18 bases lay between the germline ends. CDR3 DNA: TGTGCCAGCAGCCAAGAACGGCGCGGCCTGACTCACACAGATACGCAGTATTTT. This sequence encodes CASSQERRGLTHTDTQYF.

V is TRBV27 and J is TRBJ1-6; no clear D. Between the trimmed V and J ends, which lost 8 bases and 7 bases, there was a span of 9 bases. The germline V gene encodes CDR1 MNHEY and CDR2 SMNVEV (reference sequence). The CDR3 totals 12 residues. CDR3 DNA: TGTGCCAGCTGGGGATCAAATTCACCCCTCCACTTT. As protein: CASWGSNSPLHF.

The J gene is TRBJ2-7, the V gene TRBV27, with no clear D. Germline V lookup: CDR1 MNHEY, CDR2 SMNVEV (reference sequence). CDR3 length: 15 residues. V lost 0 bases to trimming and J lost 9 bases, with 18 bases between them. The CDR3 DNA sequence: TGTGCCAGCAGTTTATCAGGGCAAGGATTTGGATGGCAGTACTTC. Translating it yields CASSLSGQGFGWQYF.

V gene TRBV30 combines with J gene TRBJ2-7; 7 nucleotides match TRBD2. J lost 0 bases, V lost 3 bases, and 5 bases had no gene match. The length of the CDR3 is 14 residues. Germline V gene lookup returns CDR1 GTSNPN and CDR2 SVGIG (reference sequence). The CDR3 DNA sequence: TGTGCCTGGAGCGTCGGGGGGTCCTCCTACGAGCAGTACTTC. Translation gives CAWSVGGSSYEQYF.

The genes are TRBV7-2 and TRBJ2-7; D may correspond to TRBD1 or TRBD2 (5 bases each). The ends were cut back, 6 bases at V and 5 bases at J, with 20 bases in the middle. Germline-derived CDR1 and CDR2 are SGHTA and FQGNSA. CDR3 length equals 15 residues. The CDR3 is CASRDPGRALDEQYF. CDR3 DNA sequence: TGTGCCAGCAGGGACCCGGGACGGGCTCTGGACGAGCAGTACTTC. Complete variable domain (other parts from reference TRBV7-2 and TRBJ2-7): GAGVSQSPSNKVTEKGKDVELRCDPISGHTALYWYRQSLGQGLEFLIYFQGNSAPDKSGLPSDRFSAERTGGSVSTLTIQRTQQEDSAVYLCASRDPGRALDEQYFGPGTRLTVT.

The V and J genes are TRBV6-5 and TRBJ2-7; D is possibly TRBD2 (6 bases). The V gene lost 2 bases and the J gene lost 1 base, with 12 bases spanning the gap. The length of the CDR3 is 15 residues. From germline, CDR1 is MNHEY and CDR2 SVGAGI. The CDR3, as DNA: TGTGCCAGCAGTTACGGGGGACTTGGGTCCTACGAGCAGTACTTC. Translation gives CASSYGGLGSYEQYF.